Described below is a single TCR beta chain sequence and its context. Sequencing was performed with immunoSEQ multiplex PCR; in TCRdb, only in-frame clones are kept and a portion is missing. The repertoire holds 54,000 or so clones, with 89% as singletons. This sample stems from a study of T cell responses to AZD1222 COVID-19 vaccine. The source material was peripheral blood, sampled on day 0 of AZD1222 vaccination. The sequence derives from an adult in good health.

The CDR3 here is CAISGTGSQPQHF. In DNA, the CDR3 is TGTGCCATCAGTGGCACAGGGTCACAGCCCCAGCATTTT. The rearrangement joins TRBV10-3 to TRBJ1-5, with D perhaps matching TRBD1 (6 bases). Germline V gene lookup returns CDR1 ENHRY and CDR2 SYGVKD. There are 13 residues in the CDR3. V dropped 4 bases and J dropped 7 bases, with 11 bases sitting between them.